Presented here are 21 T cell receptor beta chains from one specimen sequenced in a study of blood T cells in healthy people across ages. A second PCR of about 7 to 12 cycles used a sample-barcoded 5' primer and a J-beta primer mix. TCRdb reanalysed the 5' RACE reads using MiXCR and keeps one entry per CDR3 protein. Of roughly 1,300,000 distinct CDR3 sequences listed, roughly 59% are singletons. Material for sequencing was blood. All receptors come from a man between 18 and 29 years old in good health.

This clonotype was detected only a few times. J is TRBJ2-3 and V is TRBV15, with 7 bases aligning to TRBD1. Per the germline V gene, CDR1 is LNHNV and CDR2 is YYDKDF (reference sequence). V lost 5 bases, J lost 5 bases, and 7 bases stayed unmatched. The CDR3 consists of 14 residues. CDR3 sequence: CATSYPGQKDTQYF. CDR3 bases: TGTGCCACCAGCTACCCGGGACAGAAAGATACGCAGTATTTT. Looking up the rest from reference TRBV15 and TRBJ2-3 gives the full variable domain: DAMVIQNPRYQVTQFGKPVTLSCSQTLNHNVMYWYQQKSSQAPKLLFHYYDKDFNNEADTPDNFQSRRPNTSFCFLDIRSPGLGDTAMYLCATSYPGQKDTQYFGPGTRLTVL.

V is TRBV2 and J is TRBJ2-1, with D possibly called TRBD1 or TRBD2 (6 bases each). Trimming removed 9 bases from V and 7 bases from J, with 13 bases in between. The V gene's germline CDR1 is SNHLY and CDR2 FYNNEI. The length of the CDR3 is 12 residues. CDR3 bases: TGTGCCAGAGGGGGGTCGGATAATGAGCAGTTCTTC. Translated, it gives CARGGSDNEQFF.

V and J are TRBV20-1 and TRBJ2-1, with 10 bases matching TRBD2. CDR1 and CDR2 (germline): DFQATT, SNEGSKA (reference sequence). The V segment lost 6 bases and the J segment 6 bases; nucleotides outside the gene matches: 11. CDR3 length: 15 amino acids. CDR3 protein: CSADRASGRRNEQFF. As DNA, the CDR3 is TGCAGTGCCGATAGGGCTAGCGGGAGACGCAATGAGCAGTTCTTC.

The chain carries TRBV4-3 and TRBJ2-1, with TRBD2 as a possible D gene (6 bases). Germline lookup yields CDR1 LGHNA and CDR2 YSLEER. V shed 0 bases and J shed 12 bases, with 15 bases lying between them. This CDR3 has 14 amino acids. CDR3 bases: TGCGCCAGCAGCCAAGATTCGAGCGGGCGTGTGCAGTTCTTC. Protein: CASSQDSSGRVQFF.

V and J are TRBV20-1 and TRBJ2-3; 7 nucleotides match TRBD1. Germline values: CDR1 DFQATT, CDR2 SNEGSKA (reference sequence). V gave up 7 bases and J gave up 4 bases; unmatched junction bases: 8. The CDR3 runs to 13 residues. The chain's CDR3 is CSGTQGTADTQYF. DNA for the CDR3: TGCAGTGGCACACAGGGGACCGCAGATACGCAGTATTTT.

The rearrangement joins TRBV20-1 to TRBJ2-3; TRBD1 aligns across 9 bases. Germline V lookup: CDR1 DFQATT, CDR2 SNEGSKA (reference sequence). The junction had 10 bases not matched to a gene; V was cut back by 1 base and J by 14 bases. This CDR3 region has 13 residues. CDR3 in DNA: TGCAGTGCTAGAGGTTCGGGACAGGGCGTTCTGTATTTT. As protein: CSARGSGQGVLYF.

The rearrangement links TRBV6-2 or TRBV6-3 to TRBJ1-1; D is unclear. V lost 7 bases and J lost 7, with 19 bases in between. Germline V lookup: CDR1 MNHEY, CDR2 SVGEGT. This CDR3 is built from 14 residues. The CDR3 nucleotides read TGTGCCAGCACCCCTTCCGGAGGAGGAATTGAAGCTTTCTTT. Translating it yields CASTPSGGGIEAFF.

The rearrangement uses TRBV4-1 and TRBJ2-7, with D possibly being TRBD1 (6 bases). Trimming took 0 bases from V and 5 from J, leaving 14 bases between them. The CDR3 contains 15 residues. Per germline, CDR1 MGHRA and CDR2 YSYEKL. This CDR3 reads CASSQDPRGFNEQYF. CDR3 DNA sequence: TGCGCCAGCAGCCAAGATCCCAGGGGATTCAACGAGCAGTACTTC.

The chain joins TRBV27 to TRBJ2-3; D gene ambiguous. V shed 3 bases and J shed 0 bases, with 7 bases lying between them. The CDR3 extends over 14 amino acids. Germline assignment: CDR1 MNHEY and CDR2 SMNVEV (reference sequence). The CDR3 DNA reads TGTGCCAGCAGTTTCTCAATCAGCACAGATACGCAGTATTTT. It is translated as CASSFSISTDTQYF.

The V call is TRBV20-1, the J call TRBJ2-3; the D is unclear. The CDR3 is made up of 13 amino acids. The V and J ends lost 1 base and 1 base respectively, with 6 bases between them. CDR1 is DFQATT and CDR2 is SNEGSKA in the germline V gene (reference sequence). In DNA, the CDR3 is TGCAGTGCTAGAGTTGTGGGCACAGATACGCAGTATTTT. Its protein product is CSARVVGTDTQYF.

The chain is built from TRBV12-3 or TRBV12-4 and TRBJ2-1; 9 positions match TRBD1. This CDR3 comprises 14 residues. The V segment lost 9 bases and the J segment 5 bases; nucleotides outside the gene matches: 8. DNA for the CDR3: TGTGCCAGTACTCGGGACAGGGCCCACAATGAGCAGTTCTTC. Its protein is CASTRDRAHNEQFF.

This clonotype was counted a few times. CDR3: CASKWDGVSGANVLTF. DNA for the CDR3: TGTGCCAGCAAATGGGACGGAGTCTCTGGGGCCAACGTCCTGACTTTC. This rearrangement joins TRBV2 to TRBJ2-6; D is tentatively TRBD1 or TRBD2 (5 bases each). The V gene lost 7 bases and the J gene lost 0 bases, with 13 bases spanning the gap. The germline V gene encodes CDR1 SNHLY and CDR2 FYNNEI. This CDR3 region has 16 residues.

The chain recombines TRBV20-1 with TRBJ2-3; no clear D gene. Trimming cost V 6 bases and J 3 bases, with 7 bases left between them. CDR1 is DFQATT and CDR2 is SNEGSKA in the germline V gene (reference sequence). The CDR3 is made up of 11 amino acids. In DNA form, the CDR3 reads TGCAGTGCCACCATGACAGATACGCAGTATTTT. Amino acids: CSATMTDTQYF.

V usage is TRBV20-1 and J usage is TRBJ2-7; 7 nucleotides agree with TRBD1. With 4 bases clipped from V and 3 bases from J, the junction kept 9 bases outside the gene matches. Germline V gene lookup returns CDR1 DFQATT and CDR2 SNEGSKA (reference sequence). The CDR3 is made up of 14 amino acids. In DNA form, the CDR3 reads TGCAGTGCTACCGGGACAGAGGTCTTCTACGAGCAGTACTTC. Encoded protein: CSATGTEVFYEQYF.

This clonotype was observed a handful of times. The V gene is TRBV20-1, the J gene TRBJ2-3, with D hard to call. Germline CDR1 DFQATT, CDR2 SNEGSKA (reference sequence). This CDR3 spans 13 amino acids. Trimming pared 2 bases from V and 2 bases from J, leaving 8 bases between. In DNA form, the CDR3 reads TGCAGTGCTAGATCCAGAGTCACAGATACGCAGTATTTT. Translation: CSARSRVTDTQYF.

V usage is TRBV6-5 and J usage is TRBJ2-5, with D unresolved. The germline CDR1 and CDR2 sequences are MNHEY and SVGAGI. This CDR3 contains 15 residues. With 0 bases removed from V and 5 bases from J, the gap between germline ends came to 13 bases. CDR3 protein: CASSYSGLKFETQYF. DNA for the CDR3: TGTGCCAGCAGTTACTCGGGGTTGAAGTTCGAGACCCAGTACTTC.

This clonotype has only one observation. This chain links TRBV7-2 with TRBJ2-3; TRBD2 matches at 7 bases. V trimming: 4 bases; J trimming: 4 bases; junction bases outside the gene matches: 14. There are 17 residues in the CDR3. CDR1 is SGHTA, CDR2 FQGNSA, per germline. The CDR3 spells CASSSPRIAGSSDTQYF. The CDR3 DNA reads TGTGCCAGCAGCTCCCCCCGAATAGCGGGTAGCTCAGATACGCAGTATTTT.

The rearrangement joins TRBV20-1 to TRBJ2-2, with 10 bases fitting TRBD2. The CDR3 loop spans 16 amino acids. Germline lookup yields CDR1 DFQATT and CDR2 SNEGSKA (reference sequence). J was trimmed by 5 bases and V by 2 bases; bases with no gene match: 8. Here the CDR3 DNA reads TGCAGTGCTAGACTAGCGGGGGCCCGACTTACCGGGGAGCTGTTTTTT. Amino acid sequence: CSARLAGARLTGELFF.

V is TRBV5-1 and J is TRBJ1-4, with no clear D. CDR1 is SGHRS, CDR2 YFSETQ, per germline. This CDR3 is 15 amino acids long. The V end was cut by 0 bases, the J end by 2 bases, with 8 bases between. CDR3 protein: CASSLEGLTNEKLFF. Here the CDR3 DNA reads TGCGCCAGCAGCTTGGAAGGACTGACTAATGAAAAACTGTTTTTT.

V usage is TRBV4-1 and J usage is TRBJ1-5; 8 bases are a match to TRBD1. V gave up 4 bases and J gave up 1 base; unmatched junction bases: 9. CDR3 length: 17 amino acids. Germline CDR1 reads MGHRA; CDR2 reads YSYEKL. The CDR3 loop is CASSLGQGSASNQPQHF. Written as DNA, the CDR3 is TGCGCCAGCAGCCTTGGACAGGGATCGGCGAGCAATCAGCCCCAGCATTTT.

This clonotype was seen ten or more times. This chain joins TRBV5-1 and TRBJ2-6, with D perhaps being TRBD1 or TRBD2 (5 bases each). There are 19 residues in the CDR3. Trimming shortened V by 3 bases and J by 0 bases, and 19 bases separated the two germline ends. The germline V gene has CDR1 SGHRS and CDR2 YFSETQ. Here the CDR3 DNA reads TGCGCCAGCAGCTCGATCCGGGACGGCGTCAACTCTGGGGCCAACGTCCTGACTTTC. Its translation is CASSSIRDGVNSGANVLTF.